One and the same sample provided the 10 T cell receptor beta chains below, sequenced in a study of patients and donors after allogeneic stem cell transplantation. TCRdb used MiXCR to reprocess the RT-PCR reads, holding one entry per CDR3 protein. In the table there are about a million distinct CDR3 sequences, roughly 18% of which are singletons. Sample: blood, either unsorted or a sorted T cell fraction (not recorded which). Receptors were obtained from a human donor who was either an allogeneic HSCT recipient or a stem cell or donor lymphocyte infusion donor (not recorded which). It is not recorded whose cells these are; they may come from a transplant donor.

This clonotype was found a few times. The V and J genes are TRBV7-9 and TRBJ1-6; 7 bases are a match to TRBD1. CDR3 length equals 15 residues. In germline, CDR1 is SEHNR, CDR2 FQNEAQ (reference sequence). Trimming removed 5 bases from V and 6 bases from J; junction bases left unmatched: 7. The CDR3 nucleotides are TGTGCCAGCAGCCCTACAGGGGTTCGTAATTCACCCCTCCACTTT. It translates to CASSPTGVRNSPLHF.

The sample holds a few counts of this clonotype. The chain couples TRBV27 to TRBJ1-5; 9 bases fit TRBD1. The V segment lost 3 bases and the J segment 7 bases; nucleotides outside the gene matches: 7. The CDR3 is 15 amino acids. Germline CDR1 reads MNHEY; CDR2 reads SMNVEV (reference sequence). CDR3 sequence reads: CASSFVQGAGQPQHF. The CDR3 coding sequence is TGTGCCAGCAGTTTCGTACAGGGGGCGGGGCAGCCCCAGCATTTT.

This clonotype was observed at least ten times. J is TRBJ2-5 and V is TRBV12-3 or TRBV12-4, with 12 bases matching TRBD2. Losses at the gene ends were 5 bases for V and 4 bases for J; bases not matched to a gene: 2. The CDR3 sequence is 14 residues long. CDR3 region: CASSGTSGRETQYF. The DNA of the CDR3 is TGTGCCAGCAGTGGGACTAGCGGGCGAGAGACCCAGTACTTC.

The chain employs TRBV20-1 and TRBJ1-2; a possible D gene is TRBD1 (6 bases). The CDR3 spans 15 residues. The V and J ends lost 3 bases and 4 bases respectively, with 18 bases between them. Germline assignment: CDR1 DFQATT and CDR2 SNEGSKA (reference sequence). The CDR3 spells CSASGPGGERYGYTF. In DNA, the CDR3 is TGCAGTGCTAGTGGTCCGGGGGGCGAGCGCTATGGCTACACCTTC.

This clonotype has just a few counts. The CDR3 spells CASSIGQGDYEQYF. As DNA, the CDR3 is TGTGCCAGTAGTATCGGACAGGGGGACTACGAGCAGTACTTC. The chain links TRBV19 to TRBJ2-7, with 10 bases aligning to TRBD1. The CDR3 is made up of 14 amino acids. V gave up 3 bases and J gave up 3 bases; unmatched junction bases: 2. Germline lookup yields CDR1 LNHDA and CDR2 SQIVND (reference sequence).

This clonotype has a handful of counts. This sequence joins TRBV14 and TRBJ2-3; D not certain. V gave up 6 bases and J gave up 3 bases, with 13 bases separating them. The germline CDR1 and CDR2 sequences are SGHDN and FVKESK. This CDR3 spans 14 amino acids. The CDR3 DNA follows: TGTGCCAGCAGAAAAGGGTCGACAACAGATACGCAGTATTTT. Amino acids: CASRKGSTTDTQYF.

The rearrangement links TRBV3-1 to TRBJ2-3; TRBD2 aligns across 10 bases. The ends lost 3 bases at V and 6 bases at J; junction bases unmatched: 3. Germline CDR1 reads LGHDT; CDR2 reads YNNKEL (reference sequence). This CDR3 region has 14 residues. This CDR3 is CASSQPGLADTQYF. In DNA, the CDR3 is TGTGCCAGCAGCCAGCCGGGACTAGCGGATACGCAGTATTTT.

This rearrangement joins TRBV18 to TRBJ2-1; 8 bases are shared with TRBD2. This CDR3 region has 16 residues. CDR1 is KGHSH and CDR2 is LQKENI in the germline V gene. Unmatched junction bases numbered 13, after V lost 3 bases and J lost 9 bases. CDR3 sequence: CASSPLVAGSSGEQFF. The DNA of the CDR3 is TGTGCCAGCTCACCGCTCGTAGCGGGGAGTTCGGGTGAGCAGTTCTTC.

This clonotype has more than one count but fewer than ten. The chain employs TRBV5-1 and TRBJ2-1; D call uncertain. V shed 2 bases and J shed 5 bases, with 5 bases lying between them. Germline loops: CDR1 SGHRS, CDR2 YFSETQ. The CDR3 contains 12 residues. CDR3 protein: CASSFNNNEQFF. The CDR3 region has the DNA TGCGCCAGCAGCTTCAATAACAATGAGCAGTTCTTC.

Only one count was recorded for this clonotype. This chain links TRBV4-1 with TRBJ2-7; no clear D gene. The CDR3 runs to 15 residues. The germline V and J ends were trimmed by 2 bases and 3 bases, with 14 bases remaining between them. Germline assignment: CDR1 MGHRA and CDR2 YSYEKL. The CDR3 DNA is TGCGCCAGCAGCCAATCGGCGGAACCGAGCTACGAGCAGTACTTC. Translating gives CASSQSAEPSYEQYF.